A selection of T cell receptor beta chains follows, all from one sample in a study of shared clonotypes between healthy human individuals. The repertoire was sequenced with immunoSEQ multiplex PCR; TCRdb's copy has only in-frame clones and lacks some. The repertoire has over a million clones, roughly 96% of them found once; the top ten carry roughly 1.1%. Sequences were obtained from naive CD4+ T cells sorted from blood. Receptor source: a man in his thirties or forties in good health. Both conserved end residues are part of each CDR3. Each record gives: J gene, clone size, D gene, V gene, CDR3 protein, CDR3 DNA. A D gene is named only where the DNA matches it firmly. Expanded clones get a size class; other rows say once, few or many, or leave the size out.

>TRBJ1-1|NA|NA|TRBV18
CASSPGIGGRTEAFF
TGTGCCAGCTCACCAGGAATCGGGGGCCGAACTGAAGCTTTCTTT
>TRBJ1-4|NA|TRBD1|TRBV4-1
CATSAGRRQGARREKLFF
TGCGCCACTTCGGCCGGGAGGAGACAGGGGGCACGCCGTGAAAAACTGTTTTTT
>TRBJ2-1|NA|TRBD1|TRBV9
CASSAKSGQGALVNEQFF
TGTGCCAGCAGCGCCAAATCTGGACAGGGGGCGCTGGTCAATGAGCAGTTCTTC
>TRBJ1-3|NA|NA|TRBV9
CASSGRVSSGNTIYF
TGTGCCAGCAGCGGCAGGGTAAGCTCTGGAAACACCATATATTTT
>TRBJ1-4|NA|NA|TRBV23-1
CASRLVSPNLGGINEKLFF
TGCGCCAGCAGGCTCGTGTCCCCCAACCTGGGGGGCATAAATGAAAAACTGTTTTTT
>TRBJ2-7|NA|NA|TRBV28
CASSRNFYEQYF
TGTGCCAGCAGCCGGAATTTCTACGAGCAGTACTTC
>TRBJ1-2|NA|NA|TRBV10-1
CASSGKVGSIYGYTF
TGCGCCAGCAGTGGAAAGGTGGGAAGTATCTATGGCTACACCTTC
>TRBJ2-3|once|NA|TRBV5-1
CASSLGGPGTQYF
TGCGCCAGCAGCCTAGGAGGGCCTGGTACGCAGTATTTT
>TRBJ2-1|NA|NA|TRBV29-1
CSVLGLLNYNEQFF
TGCAGCGTTTTGGGACTGCTGAATTACAATGAGCAGTTCTTC
>TRBJ2-7|NA|NA|TRBV19
CASSIASSRKSSYEQYF
TGTGCCAGTAGTATAGCCTCCAGCAGGAAAAGCTCCTACGAGCAGTACTTC
>TRBJ2-1|once|TRBD1|TRBV29-1
CSVSVGTAYNEQFF
TGCAGCGTGTCCGTCGGGACAGCATACAATGAGCAGTTCTTC
>TRBJ2-7|once|TRBD2|TRBV5-1
CASSLAGTSGKQYF
TGCGCCAGCAGCTTGGCCGGGACTAGCGGAAAGCAGTACTTC
>TRBJ1-4|NA|NA|TRBV9
CASSVEGANEKLFF
TGTGCCAGCAGCGTAGAGGGGGCTAATGAAAAACTGTTTTTT
>TRBJ2-1|NA|TRBD2|TRBV7-6
CASSFTGGDPFGRSSYNEQFF
TGTGCCAGCAGCTTTACCGGGGGGGACCCTTTTGGACGGAGCTCCTACAATGAGCAGTTCTTC
>TRBJ2-1|NA|NA|TRBV11-1
CASSLRILGYNEQFF
TGTGCCAGCAGCTTACGAATTCTGGGGTACAATGAGCAGTTCTTC
>TRBJ2-7|NA|NA|TRBV11-2
CASSSIRTVGEQYF
TGTGCCAGCAGCTCAATACGTACCGTAGGGGAGCAGTACTTC
>TRBJ2-5|NA|NA|TRBV5-1
CASSLVGAAETQYF
TGCGCCAGCAGCTTGGTCGGTGCCGCAGAGACCCAGTACTTC
>TRBJ2-2|NA|NA|TRBV5-4
CASSLWKGSGNTGELFF
TGTGCCAGCAGCTTGTGGAAGGGTAGCGGGAACACCGGGGAGCTGTTTTTT
>TRBJ1-2|once|TRBD1|TRBV28
CASSLGTVSRGYTF
TGTGCCAGCAGTTTGGGGACAGTCTCTCGTGGCTACACCTTC
>TRBJ2-7|NA|TRBD2|TRBV27
CASSLLSLSSGRTREQYF
TGTGCCAGCAGTTTACTATCCCTCTCTAGCGGGAGGACGAGGGAGCAGTACTTC
>TRBJ1-1|NA|NA|TRBV7-8
CASSQVTGRTMNTEAFF
TGTGCCAGCAGCCAAGTTACAGGGAGAACCATGAACACTGAAGCTTTCTTT
>TRBJ1-3|NA|NA|TRBV4-1
CASSQGSRRSSGNTIYF
TGCGCCAGCAGCCAAGGTTCCAGGAGAAGCTCTGGAAACACCATATATTTT
>TRBJ2-7|NA|NA|TRBV6-6
CASTKGSFVWEQYF
TGTGCCAGCACGAAGGGTAGCTTCGTTTGGGAGCAGTACTTC
>TRBJ2-7|NA|NA|TRBV28
CASIAGGRYEQYF
TGTGCCAGCATTGCGGGCGGCCGCTACGAGCAGTACTTC
>TRBJ1-2|NA|NA|TRBV28
CASSSMTRRSYTF
TGTGCCAGCAGTTCGATGACACGGCGCAGCTACACCTTC
>TRBJ2-4|NA|NA|TRBV15
CATSRDRGGNQYF
TGTGCCACCAGCAGAGATCGAGGGGGGAATCAGTACTTC
>TRBJ2-3|NA|NA|TRBV19
CASSIDNGFTDTQYF
TGTGCCAGTAGTATAGATAACGGATTCACAGATACGCAGTATTTT
>TRBJ2-1|NA|TRBD2|TRBV11-3
CASSPHGGGSASYNEQFF
TGTGCCAGCAGCCCACACGGCGGGGGGTCAGCGTCCTACAATGAGCAGTTCTTC
>TRBJ2-7|NA|TRBD1|TRBV27
CASSLYSVGQDRLGRPYEQYF
TGTGCCAGCAGTTTATATAGTGTGGGACAGGATCGACTAGGAAGACCCTACGAGCAGTACTTC
>TRBJ2-1|NA|TRBD2|TRBV10-3
CAISESLAGMDEQFF
TGTGCCATCAGTGAGTCTTTAGCGGGAATGGATGAGCAGTTCTTC
>TRBJ2-2|NA|NA|TRBV18
CASSLRVGAGPKNTGELFF
TGTGCCAGCTCACTCCGTGTTGGTGCGGGCCCGAAAAACACCGGGGAGCTGTTTTTT
>TRBJ2-7|NA|NA|TRBV27
CASSPDSRIIYEQYF
TGTGCCAGCAGTCCCGACAGTAGAATAATCTACGAGCAGTACTTC
>TRBJ2-7|once|TRBD1|TRBV5-1
CASSGGQGTYEQYF
TGCGCCAGCAGCGGGGGACAGGGTACGTACGAGCAGTACTTC
>TRBJ2-5|NA|NA|TRBV7-6
CASSLAGGQETQYF
TGTGCCAGCAGCTTAGCAGGGGGGCAAGAGACCCAGTACTTC
>TRBJ2-7|NA|NA|TRBV4-3
CASSQEATWGDYEQYF
TGCGCCAGCAGCCAAGAAGCCACCTGGGGGGACTACGAGCAGTACTTC
>TRBJ2-7|NA|NA|TRBV2
CASNGPATGYSYEQYF
TGTGCCAGCAATGGTCCGGCGACAGGATACTCCTACGAGCAGTACTTC
>TRBJ2-1|NA|TRBD2|TRBV13
CASSSTPLAGGDEQFF
TGTGCCAGCAGCTCAACCCCACTAGCGGGAGGTGATGAGCAGTTCTTC
>TRBJ2-3|once|NA|TRBV4-1
CASSQERRGASSYDTQYF
TGCGCCAGCAGCCAAGAAAGGCGAGGAGCCAGTTCATACGATACGCAGTATTTT
>TRBJ2-7|NA|TRBD1|TRBV19
CASSRDRDGEQYF
TGTGCCAGTAGTAGGGACAGGGATGGCGAGCAGTACTTC
>TRBJ1-5|NA|TRBD1|TRBV6-4
CASNSGTGVFQPQHF
TGTGCCAGCAATTCCGGGACAGGGGTATTTCAGCCCCAGCATTTT
>TRBJ1-4|NA|TRBD1|TRBV7-2
CASSLSTGDNEKLFF
TGTGCCAGCAGCCTCTCCACAGGGGATAATGAAAAACTGTTTTTT
>TRBJ2-7|NA|TRBD2|TRBV5-4
CASSLAGREHEQYF
TGTGCCAGCAGCCTAGCGGGAAGGGAGCACGAGCAGTACTTC
>TRBJ2-2|NA|NA|TRBV6-5
CASNRDGAGELFF
TGTGCCAGCAACCGGGACGGAGCCGGGGAGCTGTTTTTT
>TRBJ2-5|NA|TRBD1|TRBV5-5
CASSRRQGLNQETQYF
TGTGCCAGCAGCCGACGACAGGGTCTAAACCAAGAGACCCAGTACTTC
>TRBJ2-1|NA|NA|TRBV28
CASSLVGTQYEQFF
TGTGCCAGCAGTTTAGTGGGGACCCAGTATGAGCAGTTCTTC
>TRBJ2-1|NA|NA|TRBV5-4
CASSFRGRFYNEQFF
TGTGCCAGCAGCTTTAGGGGGAGGTTTTACAATGAGCAGTTCTTC
>TRBJ2-1|NA|NA|TRBV4-3
CASSHPRRGIGDYNEQFF
TGCGCCAGCAGCCACCCCCGCCGGGGAATCGGGGACTACAATGAGCAGTTCTTC
>TRBJ1-2|NA|NA|TRBV6-5
CASSSPAGGKGGYTF
TGTGCCAGCAGTTCCCCAGCGGGGGGCAAAGGTGGCTACACCTTC
>TRBJ2-5|NA|TRBD1|TRBV11-3
CASSLGKDRGQYF
TGTGCCAGCAGCTTAGGCAAAGACAGGGGCCAGTACTTC
>TRBJ2-7|NA|TRBD1|TRBV28
CASSGQGAGWEQYF
TGTGCCAGCAGTGGACAGGGGGCAGGGTGGGAGCAGTACTTC
>TRBJ1-2|NA|NA|TRBV28
CASSLWGLNGYTF
TGTGCCAGCAGTTTATGGGGTCTAAATGGCTACACCTTC